The clone carrying this T cell receptor (beta chain) was counted between two and nine times. Its antigen remains unidentified. Unique molecular identifiers had been added to the TCR beta cDNA libraries. TCRdb re-analysed the PCR reads in MiXCR, keeping a single row per CDR3 protein. The sample carries some 690,000 distinct CDR3 sequences, roughly 29% recorded once. CDR1 is MNHEY and CDR2 is SMNVEV in the germline V gene (reference sequence). Losses at the gene ends were 3 bases for V and 4 bases for J; bases not matched to a gene: 11. This CDR3 region has 16 residues. The record originates from a study of post-analysis software for immune sequencing data. Notes on the study in general: Patients had higher frequencies than controls of five or six TRBV segments, including TRBV5-6, TRBV5-1 and TRBV20-1.

The chain combines TRBV27 with TRBJ2-5, with 7 bases matching TRBD2. The specimen sequenced was blood. The sequence came from a girl between 5 and 17 years old with multiple sclerosis. DNA of the CDR3: TGTGCCAGCAGTTTTCTCGGGGCGGGAGTCGGAGAGACCCAGTACTTC. It specifies CASSFLGAGVGETQYF.